The rows below give T cell receptor beta chains drawn from one sample of a study of blood T cell repertoires in COVID-19. TCRdb's table, derived via immunoSEQ multiplex PCR, lists solely in-frame clones and lacks some. This repertoire shows around 300,000 clones, approximately 88% found once; its top ten account for roughly 2.3%. Input material: peripheral blood. All receptors derive from a man aged 50-60 years with acute or convalescent COVID-19. CDR3s include the opening cysteine and the closing phenylalanine or tryptophan. A D gene is named only where the DNA matches it firmly. The size field is filled for only some rows; it gives once, few, many or a size class.

d_gene,j_gene,abundance,v_gene,CDR3aa,CDR3nt
-,TRBJ2-5,-,TRBV30,CAWLRDTQETQYF,TGTGCCTGGCTCCGGGACACCCAAGAGACCCAGTACTTC
TRBD1,TRBJ1-5,-,TRBV30,CAWTLQGQQPQHF,TGTGCCTGGACCTTACAGGGGCAGCAGCCCCAGCATTTT
TRBD1,TRBJ1-1,-,TRBV20-1,CSASAKRGPNTEAFF,TGCAGTGCTAGTGCCAAAAGGGGGCCGAACACTGAAGCTTTCTTT
-,TRBJ2-7,-,TRBV12-5,CASGPLGVAYEQYF,TGTGCTAGTGGTCCTCTAGGGGTCGCCTACGAGCAGTACTTC
-,TRBJ2-5,-,TRBV7-2,CASSLVWEETQYF,TGTGCCAGCAGCTTAGTATGGGAGGAGACCCAGTACTTC
-,TRBJ1-4,-,TRBV5-1,CASSLGQAGEKLFF,TGCGCCAGCAGCTTGGGGCAGGCAGGGGAAAAACTGTTTTTT
TRBD1,TRBJ1-6,once,TRBV6-5,CASRGQGSYNSPLHF,TGTGCCAGCAGAGGACAGGGGTCCTATAATTCACCCCTCCACTTT
TRBD1,TRBJ1-2,-,TRBV3-1/TRBV3-2,CASSQDRTGPYGYTF,TGTGCCAGCAGCCAAGATCGGACAGGGCCCTATGGCTACACCTTC
-,TRBJ1-2,-,TRBV25-1,CASSDFAANYGYTF,TGTGCCAGCAGTGACTTCGCGGCTAACTATGGCTACACCTTC
-,TRBJ2-1,once,TRBV6-5,CASSYRLVVNEQFF,TGTGCCAGCAGTTACAGGCTAGTCGTCAATGAGCAGTTCTTC
-,TRBJ1-2,-,TRBV15,CATSRDSSANYGYTF,TGTGCCACCAGCAGGGACAGTTCGGCTAACTATGGCTACACCTTC
TRBD2,TRBJ2-2,-,TRBV5-1,CASSPGGPGELFF,TGCGCCAGCAGCCCGGGGGGTCCCGGGGAGCTGTTTTTT
TRBD2,TRBJ2-3,-,TRBV7-3,CASSLAGGPTDTQYF,TGTGCCAGCAGCTTAGCGGGGGGGCCCACAGATACGCAGTATTTT
TRBD1,TRBJ2-1,few,TRBV27,CASSFSTGWQFF,TGTGCCAGCAGTTTCTCGACAGGGTGGCAGTTCTTC
TRBD1,TRBJ1-2,-,TRBV5-4,CASNPSLPHGGTGFYGYTF,TGTGCCAGCAACCCCAGCTTGCCCCATGGGGGGACAGGGTTCTATGGCTACACCTTC
TRBD1,TRBJ2-5,-,TRBV9,CASSVGQGETQYF,TGTGCCAGCAGCGTCGGACAGGGAGAGACCCAGTACTTC
TRBD1,TRBJ2-1,-,TRBV18,CASSLTPMDRDPLNEQFF,TGTGCCAGCTCACTAACCCCCATGGACAGGGATCCCTTAAATGAGCAGTTCTTC
TRBD2,TRBJ2-7,-,TRBV3-1/TRBV3-2,CASSLGLGLADWDEQYF,TGTGCCAGCAGCCTGGGGCTGGGGCTAGCGGACTGGGACGAGCAGTACTTC
-,TRBJ2-1,-,TRBV2,CASSVLTVNNEQFF,TGTGCCAGCAGTGTACTAACGGTGAACAATGAGCAGTTCTTC
TRBD1,TRBJ1-2,-,TRBV5-1,CASSSDRANYGYTF,TGCGCCAGCAGCTCAGACAGGGCCAACTATGGCTACACCTTC
-,TRBJ2-7,-,TRBV3-1/TRBV3-2,CASSASSYEQYF,TGTGCCAGCAGCGCTAGCTCCTACGAGCAGTACTTC
-,TRBJ2-7,-,TRBV20-1,CSARSGHEQYF,TGCAGTGCTAGAAGTGGCCACGAGCAGTACTTC
TRBD1,TRBJ2-7,-,TRBV7-9,CASSFLDRAPYEQYF,TGTGCCAGCAGCTTCCTGGACAGGGCCCCCTACGAGCAGTACTTC
TRBD2,TRBJ2-3,-,TRBV19,CASSIPGGSTDTQYF,TGTGCCAGTAGTATCCCGGGAGGGAGCACAGATACGCAGTATTTT
TRBD2,TRBJ2-5,-,TRBV11-2,CASSPRYSGIQETQYF,TGTGCCAGCAGCCCTCGTTATAGCGGGATACAAGAGACCCAGTACTTC
TRBD2,TRBJ2-1,once,TRBV5-1,CASSLAGTSEFF,TGCGCCAGCAGCTTGGCTGGGACTAGTGAGTTCTTC
TRBD1,TRBJ1-1,-,TRBV27,CASSLWKGAVGEAFF,TGTGCCAGCAGTTTATGGAAGGGGGCCGTGGGTGAAGCTTTCTTT
TRBD1,TRBJ1-2,-,TRBV5-1,CASSLTFVTGPGYTF,TGCGCCAGCAGCTTGACTTTCGTGACAGGGCCTGGCTACACCTTC
TRBD2,TRBJ2-5,-,TRBV5-6,CASSLGPTSGGMETQYF,TGTGCCAGCAGCCTGGGCCCGACTAGCGGGGGGATGGAGACCCAGTACTTC
TRBD2,TRBJ2-3,-,TRBV5-1,CASSLAASGGADTDTQYF,TGCGCCAGCAGCTTGGCGGCTAGCGGGGGGGCTGACACAGATACGCAGTATTTT
TRBD1,TRBJ1-4,-,TRBV2,CASRGTGGGEKLFF,TGTGCCAGCAGAGGGACAGGGGGAGGTGAAAAACTGTTTTTT
TRBD2,TRBJ2-3,-,TRBV4-1,CASSQGIAGGLGLDTQYF,TGCGCCAGCAGCCAGGGAATAGCGGGGGGCCTGGGGCTAGATACGCAGTATTTT
-,TRBJ1-2,once,TRBV12-3/TRBV12-4,CASSFDRTKSF,TGTGCCAGCAGTTTCGACAGGACAAAGAGCTTC
-,TRBJ1-4,-,TRBV19,CASSIVGVGGEKLFF,TGTGCCAGTAGTATAGTCGGGGTTGGAGGGGAAAAACTGTTTTTT
-,TRBJ1-2,-,TRBV27,CASSPRGGRIYGYTF,TGTGCCAGCAGTCCCCGGGGGGGGCGAATCTATGGCTACACCTTC
-,TRBJ1-3,-,TRBV3-1/TRBV3-2,CASSQVSGWSGNTIYF,TGTGCCAGCAGCCAAGTTTCAGGGTGGTCAGGAAACACCATATATTTT
-,TRBJ2-5,-,TRBV2,CASESRTPGSTQYF,TGTGCCAGCGAGTCGAGGACCCCGGGATCGACCCAGTACTTC
TRBD1,TRBJ2-1,-,TRBV5-4,CASSLGQGESQFF,TGTGCCAGCAGCTTGGGACAGGGGGAATCGCAGTTCTTC